This T cell receptor beta chain stems from a study of technical replicates of blood from a few donors. Measured with immunoSEQ multiplex PCR; TCRdb has only the in-frame clones, and not every one. The repertoire holds 60,000 to 75,000 clones, with 95% to 97% as singletons. V gave up 2 bases and J gave up 3 bases; unmatched junction bases: 3. Germline-derived CDR1 and CDR2 are SGHNT and YYREEE (reference sequence). The CDR3 consists of 14 residues. The sample comprised T cells isolated from PBMCs. The receptor's source is a human donor in good health. The rearrangement links TRBV5-4 to TRBJ2-7; 9 nucleotides align to TRBD1. CDR3 amino acids: CASSFVGQGYEQYF. In nucleotides, the CDR3 is TGTGCCAGCAGCTTTGTGGGACAGGGCTACGAGCAGTACTTC. Using reference TRBV5-4 and TRBJ2-7 for the parts outside the CDR3, the full variable domain is ETGVTQSPTHLIKTRGQQVTLRCSSQSGHNTVSWYQQALGQGPQFIFQYYREEENGRGNFPPRFSGLQFPNYSSELNVNALELDDSALYLCASSFVGQGYEQYFGPGTRLTVT.